These T cell receptor beta chains were read from a single sample in a study of molecular identifiers for immune sequencing clone quantification. One entry per CDR3 protein results from TCRdb running MiXCR on the PCR reads. The table has about 9,800 distinct CDR3 sequences, roughly 21% seen once. Input material: naive CD8+ T cells from blood, with Jurkat cell RNA spiked in. These TCRs come from a human donor in good health. Some libraries in this study had Jurkat cell RNA spiked in. The CDR3 runs from the conserved cysteine through the conserved F or W. A D gene is named only where the DNA matches it firmly. Rows may omit the clone size; those that give it use once, few, many or a size class.

TRBV19	TRBJ2-7	TRBD2	medium-sized	CASSPGLAGGFYEQYF	TGTGCCAGTAGTCCGGGACTAGCGGGAGGTTTTTACGAGCAGTACTTC
TRBV19	TRBJ2-7	NA	many	CASSTDSQASYEQYF	TGTGCCAGTAGTACTGACTCCCAAGCCTCCTACGAGCAGTACTTC
TRBV4-3	TRBJ2-3	TRBD2	NA	CASSQAIAGPDTQYF	TGCGCCAGCAGCCAAGCAATAGCGGGGCCAGATACGCAGTATTTT
TRBV5-6	TRBJ2-7	NA	many	CASSLLASEQYF	TGTGCCAGCAGCTTGCTTGCGAGCGAGCAGTACTTC
TRBV27	TRBJ1-1	TRBD1	many	CASSFDPGGYTEAFF	TGTGCCAGCAGTTTTGATCCAGGGGGCTACACTGAAGCTTTCTTT
TRBV30	TRBJ2-2	NA	many	CAWSRQGTGGLFF	TGTGCCTGGAGTCGACAGGGAACCGGGGGGCTGTTTTTT
TRBV30	TRBJ2-1	NA	medium-sized	CAWSGYNEQFF	TGTGCCTGGAGTGGCTACAATGAGCAGTTCTTC
TRBV30	TRBJ2-2	NA	NA	CAWGVGTATGELFF	TGTGCCTGGGGTGTAGGGACGGCCACCGGGGAGCTGTTTTTT
TRBV11-2	TRBJ2-1	TRBD2	many	CASSPAGASGGPVNEQFF	TGTGCCAGCAGCCCTGCGGGGGCTAGCGGGGGGCCGGTTAATGAGCAGTTCTTC
TRBV6-5	TRBJ2-3	TRBD2	medium-sized	CASSFRLAGNLNTQYF	TGTGCCAGCAGCTTTCGACTAGCGGGAAATTTGAATACGCAGTATTTT
TRBV11-2	TRBJ2-1	TRBD2	NA	CASSLELAGDYNEQFF	TGTGCCAGCAGCTTAGAATTAGCGGGGGACTACAATGAGCAGTTCTTC
TRBV2	TRBJ2-3	NA	medium-sized	CASTDRSHTQYF	TGTGCCAGCACCGACAGGTCGCATACGCAGTATTTT
TRBV5-1	TRBJ2-3	NA	medium-sized	CASGRASARDTQYF	TGCGCCAGCGGACGGGCTAGCGCCCGAGATACGCAGTATTTT
TRBV6-5	TRBJ2-3	TRBD2	medium-sized	CASSPTSGGAVGDTQYF	TGTGCCAGCAGCCCTACTAGCGGGGGGGCAGTAGGAGATACGCAGTATTTT
TRBV3-1	TRBJ2-7	NA	many	CASSPAAYYEQYF	TGTGCCAGCAGCCCAGCCGCATACTACGAGCAGTACTTC
TRBV19	TRBJ2-6	NA	many	CASSAPPGANVLTF	TGTGCCAGTAGCGCCCCACCTGGGGCCAACGTCCTGACTTTC
TRBV11-2	TRBJ2-3	NA	medium-sized	CASSSGPGTDTQYF	TGTGCCAGCAGCTCTGGGCCCGGCACAGATACGCAGTATTTT
TRBV19	TRBJ1-1	NA	medium-sized	CASSLVGSYPEAFF	TGTGCCAGTAGTCTTGTTGGCAGCTACCCTGAAGCTTTCTTT
TRBV27	TRBJ2-1	TRBD2	medium-sized	CASSLVASGSSYNEQFF	TGTGCCAGCAGTTTAGTGGCTAGCGGAAGCTCCTACAATGAGCAGTTCTTC
TRBV7-2	TRBJ2-7	NA	medium-sized	CASSSGTTYEQYF	TGTGCCAGCAGCTCCGGGACGACCTACGAGCAGTACTTC
TRBV30	TRBJ2-7	NA	medium-sized	CAWSIGAYEQYF	TGTGCCTGGAGTATCGGGGCCTACGAGCAGTACTTC
TRBV5-6	TRBJ1-1	NA	many	CASSLVPTRPTEAFF	TGTGCCAGCAGCTTGGTACCCACACGTCCCACTGAAGCTTTCTTT
TRBV25-1	TRBJ2-7	NA	medium-sized	CASSEPGGGSRQYF	TGTGCCAGCAGTGAACCCGGGGGCGGGTCTCGGCAGTACTTC
TRBV6-2/TRBV6-3	TRBJ2-3	NA	medium-sized	CASLGSTDTQYF	TGTGCCAGCTTGGGGAGCACAGATACGCAGTATTTT
TRBV6-5	TRBJ2-3	NA	medium-sized	CASSPSSLPDTQYF	TGTGCCAGCAGTCCCTCCTCCCTGCCAGATACGCAGTATTTT
TRBV19	TRBJ1-5	NA	many	CASSPLTRGRQPQHF	TGTGCCAGTAGTCCCCTAACGAGGGGACGACAGCCCCAGCATTTT
TRBV19	TRBJ1-5	NA	medium-sized	CASSLGAAHQPQHF	TGTGCCAGTAGCCTGGGGGCAGCCCATCAGCCCCAGCATTTT
TRBV10-3	TRBJ2-5	NA	many	CAISESLGQETQYF	TGTGCCATCAGTGAGTCTCTCGGCCAAGAGACCCAGTACTTC
TRBV7-6	TRBJ1-6	TRBD1	many	CASSPTGTANSPLHF	TGTGCCAGCAGCCCAACCGGGACAGCAAATTCACCCCTCCACTTT
TRBV7-8	TRBJ2-5	TRBD1	medium-sized	CASSLVGWDREETQYF	TGTGCCAGCAGCTTAGTGGGTTGGGACAGGGAAGAGACCCAGTACTTC
TRBV5-1	TRBJ2-1	NA	many	CASSLILSEQFF	TGCGCCAGCAGCTTGATACTCAGTGAGCAGTTCTTC
TRBV7-6	TRBJ2-7	TRBD2	NA	CASSPGTSGSYEQYF	TGTGCCAGCAGCCCAGGGACTAGCGGGAGCTACGAGCAGTACTTC
TRBV7-9	TRBJ1-1	NA	medium-sized	CATIEAVGTEAFF	TGTGCCACCATCGAGGCGGTAGGCACTGAAGCTTTCTTT
TRBV11-2	TRBJ2-3	TRBD2	medium-sized	CASSLVASGGTTDTQYF	TGTGCCAGCAGCTTAGTTGCTAGCGGGGGGACCACAGATACGCAGTATTTT
TRBV7-9	TRBJ2-7	NA	NA	CASSLDVDEQYF	TGTGCCAGCAGCTTAGATGTGGACGAGCAGTACTTC
TRBV29-1	TRBJ2-5	NA	medium-sized	CSVVRGETQYF	TGCAGCGTTGTGAGGGGAGAGACCCAGTACTTC
TRBV27	TRBJ2-7	TRBD1	many	CASSTTGVLFEQYF	TGTGCCAGCAGTACCACAGGGGTCCTGTTCGAGCAGTACTTC
TRBV7-8	TRBJ2-7	NA	medium-sized	CASSLRMRYEQYF	TGTGCCAGCAGCCTACGCATGCGGTACGAGCAGTACTTC
TRBV7-9	TRBJ2-5	NA	medium-sized	CASSYPPALDETQYF	TGTGCCAGCAGCTACCCCCCGGCGTTGGATGAGACCCAGTACTTC
TRBV6-5	TRBJ2-7	NA	many	CASSYLAGTLEQYF	TGTGCCAGCAGTTACTTGGCGGGTACCCTCGAGCAGTACTTC
TRBV20-1	TRBJ2-7	TRBD2	many	CSARQASGRTEQYF	TGCAGTGCTAGACAGGCTAGCGGGAGGACCGAGCAGTACTTC
TRBV28	TRBJ2-7	NA	medium-sized	CASSRGGYEQYF	TGTGCCAGCAGCCGAGGGGGTTACGAGCAGTACTTC
TRBV27	TRBJ2-3	NA	many	CASSFLQQENTQYF	TGTGCCAGCAGTTTCCTACAACAAGAGAATACGCAGTATTTT
TRBV6-2/TRBV6-3	TRBJ2-1	NA	many	CASSYPGPGYNEQFF	TGTGCCAGCAGTTACCCAGGACCCGGCTACAATGAGCAGTTCTTC
TRBV9	TRBJ2-7	NA	medium-sized	CASSEDGTRHYEQYF	TGTGCCAGCAGCGAAGACGGGACCCGGCACTACGAGCAGTACTTC
TRBV5-6	TRBJ2-2	NA	medium-sized	CASSPQYTGELFF	TGTGCCAGCAGCCCCCAGTACACCGGGGAGCTGTTTTTT
TRBV19	TRBJ1-1	NA	medium-sized	CASTLKPNTEAFF	TGTGCCAGTACCCTGAAACCGAACACTGAAGCTTTCTTT
TRBV4-3	TRBJ1-6	TRBD1	many	CASSLGQGGSPLHF	TGCGCCAGCAGCCTCGGACAGGGAGGGTCACCCCTCCACTTT
TRBV4-3	TRBJ2-3	NA	medium-sized	CASSLGIRADTQYF	TGCGCCAGCAGCCTGGGGATTCGGGCAGATACGCAGTATTTT
TRBV3-1	TRBJ2-3	NA	many	CASSQEIGPTDTQYF	TGTGCCAGCAGCCAAGAAATCGGCCCAACAGATACGCAGTATTTT
TRBV7-2	TRBJ2-3	NA	medium-sized	CASSLNRDFQLTQYF	TGTGCCAGCAGCCTAAACCGGGACTTCCAACTTACGCAGTATTTT
TRBV4-1	TRBJ2-7	NA	medium-sized	CASSHQGGADSEQYF	TGCGCCAGCAGCCACCAAGGGGGAGCTGATTCCGAGCAGTACTTC